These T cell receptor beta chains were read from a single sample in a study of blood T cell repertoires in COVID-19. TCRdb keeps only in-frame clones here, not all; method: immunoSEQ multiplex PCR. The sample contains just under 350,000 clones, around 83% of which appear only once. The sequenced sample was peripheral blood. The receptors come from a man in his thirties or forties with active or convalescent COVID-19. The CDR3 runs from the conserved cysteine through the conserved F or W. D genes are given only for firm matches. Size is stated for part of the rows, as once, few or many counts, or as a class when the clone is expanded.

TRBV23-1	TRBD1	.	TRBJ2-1	CASSQHRDRGYNEQFF	TGCGCCAGCAGTCAGCACCGGGACAGGGGCTACAATGAGCAGTTCTTC
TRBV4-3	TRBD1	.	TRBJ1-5	CASSQDPGGLQPQHF	TGCGCCAGCAGCCAAGATCCAGGGGGGCTTCAGCCCCAGCATTTT
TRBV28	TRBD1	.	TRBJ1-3	CASSETGAGNTIYF	TGTGCCAGCAGTGAGACAGGGGCTGGAAACACCATATATTTT
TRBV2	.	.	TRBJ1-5	CASSEWPNQPQHF	TGTGCCAGCAGTGAATGGCCCAATCAGCCCCAGCATTTT
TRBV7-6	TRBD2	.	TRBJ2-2	CATKRAGTSGENTGELFF	TGTGCCACCAAACGAGCCGGGACTAGCGGGGAGAACACCGGGGAGCTGTTTTTT
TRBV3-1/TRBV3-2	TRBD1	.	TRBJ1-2	CASSPWDSNYGYTF	TGTGCCAGCAGCCCGTGGGACAGCAACTATGGCTACACCTTC
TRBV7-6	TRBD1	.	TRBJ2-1	CASSILGTASYNEQFF	TGTGCCAGCAGCATCCTCGGGACAGCCTCCTACAATGAGCAGTTCTTC
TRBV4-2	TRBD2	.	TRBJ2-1	CASSQDLRTSGRNEQFF	TGTGCCAGCAGCCAAGATCTCCGGACTAGCGGGAGAAACGAGCAGTTCTTC
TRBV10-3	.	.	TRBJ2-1	CAISTGTSTDEQFF	TGTGCCATCAGCACCGGGACTTCTACCGATGAGCAGTTCTTC
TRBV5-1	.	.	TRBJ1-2	CASSWGLLAYGYTF	TGCGCCAGCAGCTGGGGACTATTAGCCTATGGCTACACCTTC
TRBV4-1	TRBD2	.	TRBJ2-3	CASSQQLGLAGGTQYF	TGCGCCAGCAGCCAGCAACTGGGACTAGCGGGTGGTACGCAGTATTTT
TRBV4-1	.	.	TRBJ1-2	CASSQDTFRGLRGYTF	TGCGCCAGCAGCCAAGATACCTTTAGAGGATTACGGGGCTACACCTTC
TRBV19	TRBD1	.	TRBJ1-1	CASSDRGSPEAFF	TGTGCCAGTAGTGACAGGGGTTCGCCTGAAGCTTTCTTT
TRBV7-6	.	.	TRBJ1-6	CASSLAPGERNSPLHF	TGTGCCAGCAGCTTAGCCCCGGGGGAGAGGAATTCACCCCTCCACTTT
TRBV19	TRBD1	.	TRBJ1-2	CASSIGQGANGYTF	TGTGCCAGTAGTATTGGGCAGGGGGCGAATGGCTACACCTTC
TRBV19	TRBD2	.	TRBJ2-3	CPPGGGPSTDTQYF	TGCCCACCGGGGGGGGGCCCTAGCACAGATACGCAGTATTTT
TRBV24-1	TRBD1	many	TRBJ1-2	CATSESTGARNDGYTF	TGTGCCACCAGTGAATCTACAGGGGCCCGTAATGATGGCTACACCTTC
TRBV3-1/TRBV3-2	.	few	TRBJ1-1	CASSLGARGTEAFF	TGTGCCAGCAGCCTCGGTGCGCGGGGCACTGAAGCTTTCTTT
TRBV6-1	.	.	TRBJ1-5	CASSGLTGYGNQPQHF	TGTGCCAGCAGTGGGCTAACAGGGTATGGCAATCAGCCCCAGCATTTT
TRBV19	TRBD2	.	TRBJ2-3	CASMPAGGRDTQYF	TGTGCCAGTATGCCAGCGGGAGGGCGAGATACGCAGTATTTT
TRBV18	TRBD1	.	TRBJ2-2	CASSPRDRASTGELFF	TGTGCCAGCTCACCACGGGACAGGGCTTCCACCGGGGAGCTGTTTTTT
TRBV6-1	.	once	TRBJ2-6	CASSELFGANVLTF	TGTGCCAGCAGTGAACTCTTTGGGGCCAACGTCCTGACTTTC
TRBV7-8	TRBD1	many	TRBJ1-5	CASSLVGTGGQNQPQHF	TGTGCCAGCAGCTTAGTGGGGACAGGGGGCCAAAATCAGCCCCAGCATTTT
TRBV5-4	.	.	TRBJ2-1	CASSLGGANEQFF	TGTGCCAGCAGCTTGGGGGGAGCCAATGAGCAGTTCTTC
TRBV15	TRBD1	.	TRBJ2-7	CATSGGDRGYEQYF	TGTGCCACCAGCGGAGGGGACAGGGGCTACGAGCAGTACTTC
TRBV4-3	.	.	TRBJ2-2	CASSQDSPDTGELFF	TGCGCCAGCAGCCAAGATAGCCCGGACACCGGGGAGCTGTTTTTT
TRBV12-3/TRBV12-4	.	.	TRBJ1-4	CATRRQGGEKLFF	TGTGCCACTCGTCGGCAGGGTGGAGAAAAACTGTTTTTT
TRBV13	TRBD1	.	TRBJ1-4	CASSFRQGGTNEKLFF	TGTGCCAGCAGCTTTAGACAGGGCGGTACTAATGAAAAACTGTTTTTT
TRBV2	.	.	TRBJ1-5	CASSVTSYSNQPQHF	TGTGCCAGCAGTGTAACCAGTTATAGCAATCAGCCCCAGCATTTT
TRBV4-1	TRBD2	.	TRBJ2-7	CASSQGSSGGYEQYF	TGCGCCAGCAGCCAAGGGTCTAGCGGGGGCTACGAGCAGTACTTC
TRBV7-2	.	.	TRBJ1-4	CASTRGEGEKLFF	TGTGCCAGCACCCGGGGGGAAGGTGAAAAACTGTTTTTT
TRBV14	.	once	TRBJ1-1	CASSQGNMNTEAFF	TGTGCCAGCAGCCAAGGAAACATGAACACTGAAGCTTTCTTT
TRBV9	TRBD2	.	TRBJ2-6	CASSARGVSGANVLTF	TGTGCCAGCAGCGCCCGGGGGGTCTCTGGGGCCAACGTCCTGACTTTC
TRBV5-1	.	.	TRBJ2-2	CASSWRTDGPGELFF	TGCGCCAGCAGCTGGAGGACAGACGGGCCCGGGGAGCTGTTTTTT
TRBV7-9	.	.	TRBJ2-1	CASSSEGGYNEQFF	TGTGCCAGCAGCTCCGAGGGAGGTTACAATGAGCAGTTCTTC
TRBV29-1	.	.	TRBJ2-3	CSVEPEDTQYF	TGCAGCGTTGAACCCGAGGATACGCAGTATTTT
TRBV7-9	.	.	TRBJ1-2	CASKGQGGYGYTF	TGTGCCAGTAAAGGTCAGGGAGGATATGGCTACACCTTC
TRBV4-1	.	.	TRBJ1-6	CASSQVRQGGSPLHF	TGCGCCAGCAGCCAAGTTCGGCAGGGAGGTTCACCCCTCCACTTT
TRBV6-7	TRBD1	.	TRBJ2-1	CASSLDRAVNNEQFF	TGTGCCAGCAGTTTAGACAGGGCTGTTAACAATGAGCAGTTCTTC
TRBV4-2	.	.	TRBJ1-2	CASSQDRVGAGYGYTF	TGTGCCAGCAGCCAAGATCGGGTAGGGGCAGGCTATGGCTACACCTTC
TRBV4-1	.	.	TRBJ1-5	CASRGAPNQPQHF	TGCGCCAGCAGGGGGGCCCCCAATCAGCCCCAGCATTTT
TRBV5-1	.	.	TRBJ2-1	CASSLRLRETQQFF	TGCGCCAGCAGCTTGAGGCTAAGGGAGACCCAGCAGTTCTTC
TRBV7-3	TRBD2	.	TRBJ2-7	CASSLTAGGAYEQYF	TGTGCCAGCAGCTTAACAGCGGGGGGCGCCTACGAGCAGTACTTC
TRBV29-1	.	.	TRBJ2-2	CSVEQAGGELFF	TGCAGCGTTGAACAGGCTGGCGGGGAGCTGTTTTTT
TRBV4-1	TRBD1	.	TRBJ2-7	CASSPGQGREQYF	TGCGCCAGCAGCCCGGGACAGGGTCGCGAGCAGTACTTC
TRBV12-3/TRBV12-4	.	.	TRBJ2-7	CASSLGGEQYF	TGTGCCAGCAGTCTGGGGGGCGAGCAGTACTTC
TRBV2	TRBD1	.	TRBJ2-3	CASSPDRGGVDTQYF	TGTGCCAGCAGCCCCGACAGGGGAGGTGTCGATACGCAGTATTTT
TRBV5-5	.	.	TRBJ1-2	CASSFLQGEGYTF	TGTGCCAGCAGCTTCTTACAGGGAGAAGGCTACACCTTC
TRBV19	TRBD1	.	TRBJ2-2	CASSQDRGLDTGELFF	TGTGCCAGTAGTCAAGACAGGGGGCTGGACACCGGGGAGCTGTTTTTT
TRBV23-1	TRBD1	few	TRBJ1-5	CASSPPGQGTLRGNQPQHF	TGCGCCAGCAGTCCGCCGGGACAGGGAACCCTCCGCGGCAATCAGCCCCAGCATTTT
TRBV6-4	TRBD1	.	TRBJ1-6	CASKGTGDGNSPLHF	TGTGCCAGCAAAGGGACAGGGGATGGTAATTCACCCCTCCACTTT
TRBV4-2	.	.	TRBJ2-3	CASSHGTYLTDTQYF	TGTGCCAGCAGCCACGGGACTTACCTCACAGATACGCAGTATTTT
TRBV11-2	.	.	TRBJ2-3	CASSRARPRRLHTQYF	TGTGCCAGCAGCAGAGCGCGGCCCCGGAGGCTCCATACGCAGTATTTT
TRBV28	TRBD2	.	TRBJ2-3	CASSYASGSTDTQYF	TGTGCCAGCAGTTACGCTAGCGGGAGTACAGATACGCAGTATTTT